The clone carrying this T cell receptor beta chain was seen just once. An end of the junction does not agree with germline; a read error may underlie this. This CDR3 is 16 amino acids long. The germline CDR1 and CDR2 sequences are SGHNT and YYREEE (reference sequence). These data come from a study of blood T cell repertoires in COVID-19. Study information: The cDNA or gDNA used as material had been derived from T cells, B-cell-depleted T cells, or PBMCs.

Repertoires were generated with immunoSEQ multiplex PCR, while TCRdb's copy carries only in-frame clones and drops some. The data show over 50,000 clones, about nine tenths seen once. The chain combines TRBV5-4 with TRBJ2-1; D is perhaps TRBD2 (6 bases). Material for sequencing was peripheral blood. The origin of this receptor is a man aged 50 or older with active COVID-19. CDR3 sequence reads: CASSLDVPGLNNEQFF. The DNA for the CDR3 is TGTGCCAGCAGTTTGGATGTCCCGGGACTTAACAATGAGCAGTTCTTC.